Detailed here is one T cell receptor beta chain. This clone showed up just once. Its binding antigen is unknown. No much larger clone is present one base from it, and per-base qualities are unavailable. The immunoSEQ Assay was used to sequence TCRbeta CDR3 regions. After extraction, genomic DNA underwent amplification by bias-controlled multiplex PCR, followed by high-throughput sequencing. Per the authors' processing: To quantify the absolute abundance of every unique TCRbeta CDR3 region, sequences were collapsed and filtered. T cell fraction was estimated by normalizing TCRbeta template counts to usable DNA, with usable DNA measured through amplification of reference genes found in all nucleated cells. Repertoire TCRs were annotated as SARS-CoV-2-specific when V gene, CDR3 amino acid sequence and J gene were exactly matched to a known reactive TCR set. The reference SARS-CoV-2 TCR set came from MIRA and was filtered for enrichment in COVID-19-positive ImmuneCODE repertoires, removing public or cross-reactive TCRs. Based on the MIRA antigens, annotated TCRs were further analysed at the level of specific ORF or position within ORF. Depth was the summed frequency of annotated unique rearrangements, while breadth was defined as annotated unique rearrangements over total unique productive rearrangements. Group comparisons of TCR breadth used two-sided Wilcoxon rank-sum tests. TCRdb took over this immuneACCESS table, retaining in-frame rearrangements with V and J assigned. Such tables are incomplete; in checked studies, under half of the missing clones stem from an unresolved V gene, and the remainder is unexplained. V and J calls and clone size follow that table, whereas D and trimming were derived from the DNA. Present in this sample are 400,000 to 450,000 clones, around nine tenths of which were seen just once. The ten largest clones add up to approximately 12% of the sample.

These data belong to a study of Ad26.COV2.S vaccination and SARS-CoV-2 variants (dated by TCRdb to about 2021). At the level of the whole study: Vaccine-arm donors came from COV1001, a multicentre, randomized, double-blind, placebo-controlled phase I-IIa trial of Ad26.COV2.S in healthy adults. Ad26.COV2.S was administered intramuscularly at a dose of 5x10^10 or 1x10^11 viral particles, either as one shot or as two shots given 56 days apart. Trial participants were randomized into five groups of five, in which low-dose or high-dose Ad26.COV2.S was given once or twice, or placebo was given on both occasions. The TCR-sequenced set comprised about 30 samples: roughly 19 Ad26.COV2.S vaccine recipients, 5 placebo recipients and 8 SARS-CoV-2 convalescent individuals. The specificity and breadth of SARS-CoV-2-reactive T cell receptors after Ad26.COV2.S vaccination were assessed by TCRbeta repertoire sequencing. Throughout the experiments and outcome assessment, investigators stayed blinded to trial group allocation.

Trimming at the junction amounts to 2 bases on V and 1 base on J, and the germline ends lie 10 bases apart. According to the germline V gene, CDR1 reads KGHSH and CDR2 reads LQKENI. From the cysteine up to the phenylalanine, the CDR3 has a length of 15 residues. Just the 45-base CDR3 DNA is kept, in frame starting at base 1. The treatment or condition label on this specimen signifies: around 19 received Ad26.COV2.S at low or high dose, single or two shots; 5 received placebo; per-sample allocation not given. For vaccine and placebo recipients, repertoires were sequenced using samples collected on day 63 after the first injection. In Cohort 1b, more than 20 adults aged 18-55 years were enrolled at a single site in Boston, USA, between 29 July and 7 August 2020. As a vaccine, Ad26.COV2.S was a replication-incompetent adenovirus type 26 vector that expressed a prefusion-stabilized SARS-CoV-2 spike protein derived from the original Wuhan strain.

Study-wide conclusions, independent of this receptor: After vaccination, spike-specific CD8+ and CD4+ T cell responses were reported to show substantial breadth. The study was not powered to compare responses between vaccine doses or regimens. The authors noted that total T cell responses may have been underestimated by the TCR breadth and depth analyses. Higher spike-specific TCR breadth was observed in Ad26.COV2.S recipients than in placebo recipients (P = 0.0014). Comparable non-spike TCR breadth was observed between vaccine and placebo recipients, consistent with only spike being contained in the vaccine.

This clonotype originated in a person aged 18-65 years who received the Ad26.COV2.S COVID-19 vaccine or a placebo. The receptor chain draws on TRBV18 and TRBJ2-3, and perhaps TRBD2 as D gene, on 6 matching bases. Specimen: peripheral blood, collected in a trial of Ad26.COV2.S vaccine versus placebo. Here the CDR3 is given as CASSPRSSGTDTQYF. Read as DNA, the sequence is TGTGCCAGCTCACCAAGGTCTAGCGGCACAGATACGCAGTATTTT.